The 29 T cell receptor beta chains below all came from one sample that was sequenced in a study of cytomegalovirus exposure and HLA in healthy donors. Use of 60 Vbeta and 13 Jbeta primers characterized the PCR. Clones were read by immunoSEQ multiplex PCR, and TCRdb kept only the in-frame ones, dropping some. The top ten hold around 1.6% of the sample, which has fewer than 150,000 clones, about 68% seen once. Sample: PBMCs. The receptor set was obtained from a human donor in good health.

The chain couples TRBV11-2 to TRBJ1-1; D is possibly TRBD1 (6 bases). Germline CDR1 is SGHAT and CDR2 is FQNNGV. The CDR3 consists of 12 residues. Trimming cost V 5 bases and J 11 bases, with 15 bases left between them. The CDR3 loop reads CASSQTGLEAFF. The CDR3 DNA reads as TGTGCCAGCAGCCAAACAGGGCTTGAGGCTTTCTTT.

This chain joins TRBV6-6 and TRBJ2-1; the D gene is possibly TRBD2 (6 bases). The germline gives CDR1 MNHNY, CDR2 SVGAGI (reference sequence). The CDR3 loop spans 14 amino acids. The V and J ends lost 7 bases and 1 base respectively, with 11 bases between them. The CDR3 loop reads CASTIGLSYNEQFF. CDR3 nucleotides: TGTGCCAGCACCATAGGACTATCCTACAATGAGCAGTTCTTC.

As to this clone: One end of the junction does not line up with germline, which may come from a read error. Here the CDR3 reads CTSRGLTSSYEQYF. In nucleotides, the CDR3 is TGTACCAGCAGGGGACTCACGAGCTCCTACGAGCAGTACTTC. This chain uses TRBV2 with TRBJ2-7; tentatively, D is TRBD1 or TRBD2 (6 bases each). The CDR3 is 14 residues long. Per germline, CDR1 SNHLY and CDR2 FYNNEI.

To note about this clone: Other DNA sequences in the sample encode the same CDR3. This sequence joins TRBV29-1 and TRBJ2-5; 7 positions agree with TRBD1. V lost 3 bases, J lost 3 bases, and 4 bases stayed unmatched. This CDR3 is 13 amino acids long. In germline, CDR1 is SQVTM, CDR2 ANQGSEA. Written as DNA, the CDR3 is TGCAGCGTTGACGCAGGGGGTGAAGAGACCCAGTACTTC. The encoded protein is CSVDAGGEETQYF.

The gene calls are TRBV28 and TRBJ2-3, with TRBD2 as a possible D gene (6 bases). The CDR3 is made up of 13 amino acids. CDR1 is MDHEN and CDR2 is SYDVKM in the germline V gene. Deletions cut 6 bases from V and 1 base from J, with 8 bases between. CDR3 protein: CASRTGGTDTQYF. CDR3 coding DNA: TGTGCCAGCAGAACGGGAGGCACAGATACGCAGTATTTT.

J is TRBJ2-2 and V is TRBV27, with 11 positions matching TRBD2. After removal of 6 bases from V and 7 bases from J, the junction contained 4 bases not matched to a gene. Germline-derived CDR1 and CDR2 are MNHEY and SMNVEV (reference sequence). The CDR3 has 14 amino acids. CDR3 sequence reads: CASRILAGGGELFF. The CDR3, as DNA: TGTGCCAGCAGAATTCTAGCGGGAGGCGGGGAGCTGTTTTTT.

V is TRBV19 and J is TRBJ2-3, with TRBD2 identical over 9 bases. V lost 3 bases to trimming and J lost 0 bases; unmatched junction nucleotides: 10. CDR3 length: 18 residues. Germline V CDR1 and CDR2: LNHDA, SQIVND (reference sequence). CDR3 in amino acids: CASSIASGGRSSTDTQYF. The CDR3 region has the DNA TGTGCCAGTAGTATTGCGAGCGGGGGGCGTTCTAGCACAGATACGCAGTATTTT.

The rearrangement links TRBV7-9 to TRBJ2-1, with TRBD2 matching over 7 bases. CDR1 is SEHNR and CDR2 is FQNEAQ in the germline V gene (reference sequence). V lost 1 base and J lost 4; bases outside the gene matches: 7. There are 16 residues in the CDR3. CDR3: CASSLEGGSPYNEQFF. The CDR3, as DNA: TGTGCCAGCAGCTTAGAGGGCGGGAGTCCTTACAATGAGCAGTTCTTC.

The chain uses TRBV7-8 and TRBJ2-5; 7 nucleotides line up with TRBD2. The CDR3 is made up of 14 amino acids. Germline-derived CDR1 and CDR2 are SGHVS and FQNEAQ. With 4 bases clipped from V and 5 bases from J, the junction kept 7 bases outside the gene matches. The CDR3 spells CASSSHGRQETQYF. The CDR3 region has the DNA TGTGCCAGCAGCTCCCACGGGAGGCAGGAGACCCAGTACTTC.

There are a few counts of this clone. The J gene is TRBJ2-7, the V gene TRBV5-6; 8 nucleotides line up with TRBD2. CDR3 size: 15 residues. V lost 0 bases to trimming and J lost 1 base; unmatched junction nucleotides: 3. Germline values: CDR1 SGHDT, CDR2 YYEEEE. CDR3 sequence reads: CASSLDAGGSYEQYF. CDR3 in DNA: TGTGCCAGCAGCTTGGATGCGGGAGGTTCCTACGAGCAGTACTTC.

This chain links TRBV7-9 with TRBJ2-7; no firm D call. Trimming removed 6 bases from V and 3 bases from J, with 6 bases in between. Germline V gene data show CDR1 as SEHNR and CDR2 as FQNEAQ (reference sequence). The CDR3 length is 11 residues. The CDR3 here is CASRSFYEQYF. For the CDR3, the DNA is TGTGCCAGCAGGTCCTTCTACGAGCAGTACTTC.

This clone was detected only a few times. The J gene is TRBJ2-4, the V gene TRBV19; TRBD1 agrees at 9 bases. Unmatched junction bases numbered 11, after V lost 9 bases and J lost 8 bases. CDR3 size: 14 residues. The germline V gene has CDR1 LNHDA and CDR2 SQIVND (reference sequence). The CDR3 region is CASLQQGAGYIQYF. The CDR3 DNA sequence: TGTGCCAGCCTTCAACAGGGGGCGGGGTACATTCAGTACTTC.

This rearrangement joins TRBV6-4 to TRBJ2-3, with TRBD2 identical over 11 bases. The germline CDR1 and CDR2 sequences are MRHNA and SNTAGT. With 2 bases clipped from V and 0 bases from J, the junction kept 1 base outside the gene matches. The CDR3 length is 16 residues. CDR3 sequence reads: CASSDVAGGSTDTQYF. The CDR3 nucleotides read TGTGCCAGCAGTGACGTAGCGGGAGGGAGCACAGATACGCAGTATTTT.

This chain links TRBV9 with TRBJ2-7; 11 nucleotides agree with TRBD2. V trimming: 2 bases; J trimming: 2 bases; junction bases outside the gene matches: 3. The CDR3 is made up of 15 amino acids. Germline loops: CDR1 SGDLS, CDR2 YYNGEE. The CDR3 is CASSVGLAVAYEQYF. CDR3 bases: TGTGCCAGCAGCGTGGGACTAGCGGTAGCCTACGAGCAGTACTTC.

This chain connects TRBV2 to TRBJ1-5; D remains unclear. Germline CDR1 reads SNHLY; CDR2 reads FYNNEI. V was trimmed by 3 bases and J by 4 bases, leaving 7 bases between them. The CDR3 is 13 amino acids. CDR3 coding DNA: TGTGCCAGCAGTGACAGGCTAAATCAGCCCCAGCATTTT. It specifies CASSDRLNQPQHF.

This chain links TRBV19 with TRBJ2-2, with unresolved D. Germline CDR1 reads LNHDA; CDR2 reads SQIVND (reference sequence). The CDR3 sequence is 16 residues long. Trimming shortened V by 5 bases and J by 0 bases, and 13 bases separated the two germline ends. The CDR3 sequence is CASSLPELTNTGELFF. The CDR3 DNA follows: TGTGCCAGTAGTTTACCGGAGCTAACGAACACCGGGGAGCTGTTTTTT. Full variable domain (remainder filled in from reference TRBV19 and TRBJ2-2): DGGITQSPKYLFRKEGQNVTLSCEQNLNHDAMYWYRQDPGQGLRLIYYSQIVNDFQKGDIAEGYSVSREKKESFPLTVTSAQKNPTAFYLCASSLPELTNTGELFFGEGSRLTVL.

This CDR3 is CASSFSLAVSTDTQYF. The DNA of the CDR3 is TGCGCCAGCAGCTTTAGCCTAGCGGTTAGCACAGATACGCAGTATTTT. This chain links TRBV5-1 with TRBJ2-3; TRBD2 matches at 7 bases. This CDR3 spans 16 amino acids. The germline gives CDR1 SGHRS, CDR2 YFSETQ. With V trimmed by 2 bases and J by 0 bases, 6 bases remained unmatched.

This clone was counted between two and nine times. V and J are TRBV19 and TRBJ2-3; a weak D match, TRBD2 (5 bases). Trimming took off 2 bases at V and 6 bases at J, with 15 bases between the two ends. The CDR3 runs 15 residues. Germline CDR1 and CDR2: LNHDA and SQIVND (reference sequence). CDR3 in amino acids: CASSISGSTPDTQYF. CDR3 bases: TGTGCCAGTAGTATATCGGGATCGACCCCTGATACGCAGTATTTT.

This chain links TRBV28 with TRBJ2-2, with TRBD2 as a possible D gene (6 bases). V was pared by 2 bases and J by 8 bases, with 18 bases between. The CDR3 loop spans 16 amino acids. The V gene's germline CDR1 is MDHEN and CDR2 SYDVKM. CDR3 loop: CASSLGASVLSGELFF. The CDR3 coding sequence is TGTGCCAGCAGTTTAGGGGCTAGCGTATTGTCGGGGGAGCTGTTTTTT.

The rearrangement uses TRBV19 and TRBJ2-5; 8 nucleotides line up with TRBD2. The closer fit of TRBJ2-7 to the DNA end suggests the J call may be wrong. This CDR3 comprises 17 residues. Germline-derived CDR1 and CDR2 are LNHDA and SQIVND (reference sequence). CDR3: CASRSDGSGRGSYEQYF. The CDR3 nucleotides are TGTGCCAGTAGATCTGACGGCAGCGGGAGAGGGTCCTACGAGCAGTACTTC.

This chain links TRBV4-3 with TRBJ2-7; weak D call: TRBD1 (6 bases). With 2 bases removed from V and 1 base from J, the gap between germline ends came to 12 bases. The CDR3 loop spans 15 amino acids. Per the germline V gene, CDR1 is LGHNA and CDR2 is YSLEER. The CDR3 bases are TGCGCCAGCAGCCAATACAGGGAAAGGTCCTACGAGCAGTACTTC. Translated: CASSQYRERSYEQYF.

The CDR3 nucleotides read TGTGCCAGCAGATCCCTACGGGGGGCGGGTGGCTACACCTTC. Amino acids: CASRSLRGAGGYTF. This rearrangement joins TRBV2 to TRBJ1-2; possibly TRBD1 for D (6 bases). Trimming stripped 6 bases from V and 7 bases from J, with 18 bases between. The CDR3 length is 14 residues. CDR1 SNHLY and CDR2 FYNNEI come from the germline V gene.

V is TRBV7-2 and J is TRBJ1-1; D is uncertain. The CDR3 is 15 residues long. CDR1 is SGHTA, CDR2 FQGNSA, per germline. Trimming stripped 1 base from V and 5 bases from J, with 14 bases between. As DNA, the CDR3 is TGTGCCAGCAGCTTAGAATTCTCGGGAGGGACTGAAGCTTTCTTT. As protein: CASSLEFSGGTEAFF.

The J gene is TRBJ2-5, the V gene TRBV6-5; 7 bases align to TRBD1. CDR3 length: 14 amino acids. J lost 3 bases, V lost 1 base, and 2 bases had no gene match. Per the germline V gene, CDR1 is MNHEY and CDR2 is SVGAGI. CDR3 amino acids: CASSYLGTEETQYF. DNA for the CDR3: TGTGCCAGCAGTTACTTGGGGACAGAAGAGACCCAGTACTTC.

The V and J genes are TRBV5-1 and TRBJ2-3; D is perhaps TRBD2 (5 bases). V lost 4 bases and J 1 base, leaving 13 bases between the germline ends. In germline, CDR1 is SGHRS, CDR2 YFSETQ. The CDR3 has 15 residues. DNA of the CDR3: TGCGCCAGCAGCCCTACTAGATTCGGCACAGATACGCAGTATTTT. Amino acid sequence: CASSPTRFGTDTQYF.

J is TRBJ2-1 and V is TRBV7-9; 11 nucleotides line up with TRBD1. The ends lost 0 bases at V and 1 base at J; junction bases unmatched: 2. Germline V gene sequence: CDR1 SEHNR, CDR2 FQNEAQ (reference sequence). This CDR3 is 17 amino acids long. The CDR3 loop reads CASSLAGQGASYNEQFF. The DNA for the CDR3 is TGTGCCAGCAGCTTAGCTGGACAGGGGGCTTCCTACAATGAGCAGTTCTTC.

V usage is TRBV29-1 and J usage is TRBJ2-1; D may be TRBD2 (6 bases). Looked up from germline, CDR1 is SQVTM and CDR2 is ANQGSEA. The V and J ends lost 0 bases and 10 bases respectively, with 22 bases between them. This CDR3 comprises 16 residues. The CDR3 is CSVEDTVADPTREQFF. Written as DNA, the CDR3 is TGCAGCGTTGAAGATACAGTAGCGGACCCCACCCGGGAGCAGTTCTTC.

This chain connects TRBV7-2 to TRBJ2-5; D call uncertain. Trimming shortened V by 6 bases and J by 1 base, and 9 bases separated the two germline ends. The CDR3 is 13 residues long. Germline V gene sequence: CDR1 SGHTA, CDR2 FQGNSA. The CDR3 bases are TGTGCCAGCAGGCGTGCGCCCCAAGAGACCCAGTACTTC. Its protein is CASRRAPQETQYF.

The V gene is TRBV5-1, the J gene TRBJ2-7; 12 nucleotides align to TRBD2. V gave up 1 base and J gave up 2 bases; unmatched junction bases: 4. The CDR3 totals 16 residues. Germline assignment: CDR1 SGHRS and CDR2 YFSETQ. The CDR3 loop is CASSLRTSGTTYEQYF. The CDR3 DNA reads as TGCGCCAGCAGCTTGCGGACTAGCGGGACAACCTACGAGCAGTACTTC.